This T cell receptor (beta chain) was obtained from a study of cytomegalovirus exposure and HLA in healthy donors (dated by TCRdb to between 2016 and 2019). With regard to the full study: In an earlier analysis of 550 to 750 of the donors, 250 to 350 Gb of sequence data and 100 million or so unique TCR beta sequences from roughly 180 million T cells were reported. To predict cytomegalovirus infection status, the study brought together high-throughput TCR immunosequencing, statistical association of individual TCRs with disease status, and machine learning. Because of strong linkage in the cohort, 4 to 6 DR-DQ haplotypes were treated as single units for association and clustering. On average, over 200,000 unique TCR beta nucleotide sequences were sequenced per donor among fewer than 500 genotyped donors of the cohort, with roughly 18% of those sequences being non-productive. The later analysis used no new phenotypic data to find candidate immune exposures, relying instead on TCR beta sequences and their occurrence across donors. Along with the approximately 700-subject first cohort, a separate validation cohort of some 130 different subjects was used. The study profiled the T cell repertoires of 666 subjects by immunosequencing and related them to cytomegalovirus serostatus. A later genetic analysis used genome-wide SNP genotypes for about 65% of the 666 donors, treating that subset as a discovery cohort. Every repertoire in the discovery cohort had been generated on one and the same sequencing platform. HLA typing included class I and class II loci at four-digit resolution. An earlier analysis of 587 of the donors used high-throughput TCR beta sequencing to judge whether each TCR beta V gene segment behaved as functional or pseudogenic. The number of typed donors differed by locus: about 620-640 for A, B, C, DRB1 and DQB1; 500 to 550 for DQA1; 606 for DPA1; and some 470 for DPB1. Of the roughly 400 genotyped donors, about 84% fell in the genetic ancestry cluster associated with self-reported Caucasian donors. To study patterns of TCR occurrence, a later analysis re-analyzed previously published TCR beta repertoires from around 700 donors and added high-resolution HLA genotyping. Approximately 330 gigabases of sequencing data and around 85 million unique TCR sequences made up an early release that covered 640 HLA-typed donors. Alongside the repertoire data, information on donor age, sex, ethnicity and CMV serostatus was compiled. The study was designed to test whether signatures of past pathogen exposure could be identified by cataloging public T cell receptors.

V loses 0 bases, J loses 10 bases, and the germline ends lie 10 bases apart. From the germline V gene (reference sequence), CDR1 is GTSNPN and CDR2 is SVGIG. Including the terminal cysteine and phenylalanine, the CDR3 comprises 13 residues. The read is trimmed to its CDR3 DNA, 39 bases read in frame from base 1. In total, 500 to 700 healthy bone marrow donors made up the cohort. At the time of sampling, all cohort members were nominally healthy, though unrecorded immune exposures were likely present. The donor was CMV seronegative and was included in the group of around 320 seronegative cohort members. A peripheral blood sample was collected from each donor, and TCR beta sequencing was performed on peripheral blood mononuclear cells. Genomic DNA was extracted from the blood cell samples with the Qiagen DNeasy Blood Extraction Kit. General study outcomes and caveats: A further reported finding was that TCR beta sequences accurately predicted the HLA-A and HLA-B alleles for most subjects in the first cohort. A later analysis reported that several top co-occurrence clusters appeared linked to parvovirus B19, influenza, CMV and Epstein-Barr virus. Because counts were too low, some 17 rarely observed V segments, including chromosome 9 orphons, were excluded from the earlier analysis of around 640 of the donors. When HLA alleles, especially DR and DQ, strongly co-occurred, attributing TCR associations to individual alleles was difficult. In a later analysis, HLA-associated TCR beta chains were found to be more clonally expanded and to have lower generation probabilities than equally common non-associated chains. The authors suggested that the approach could potentially be generalized to other disease states and immunological phenotypes. Immune exposure information for the cohort was limited to CMV serostatus. In vitro tests confirmed that three of the cytomegalovirus-associated TCR beta chains recognize cytomegalovirus antigens. Linkage disequilibrium might explain the correlated functional status among segregating V segments, but an unknown experimental factor could not be ruled out. In a later analysis, TCR association rates were found to vary across HLA loci, with the most associated TCRs seen for DRB1 alleles and the fewest for HLA-C alleles. In an earlier analysis of more than 450 of the donors, most TCR beta V segments were observed in productive rearrangements about 90% or about 30% of the time, broadly matching IMGT annotations. In both the original and validation cohorts, the classifier was reported to diagnose cytomegalovirus status with high specificity and sensitivity. The study gave a list of more than 150 TCR beta chains associated with cytomegalovirus. Compared with the 666-donor mean, donors in an Asian-associated ancestry cluster had fewer N-insertions in productive TCRs, according to a later genetic analysis. Sequencing depth was assumed to be roughly uniform across donors in the presence/absence analyses, though that assumption may not hold. In a later analysis, 16,951 TCR beta sequences were associated with specific HLA alleles at a false discovery rate of 0.05. Across donors, most TCR sequences were observed very rarely, whereas some public TCRs were present in many individuals. The cohort was sequenced for TCR beta chains only, and without alpha or paired-chain data the features that could be detected were limited. A later genetic analysis associated a missense DCLRE1C variant with V-gene and J-gene trimming of TCR beta chains, and an independent cohort replicated the association. Most CMV-associated TCR beta chains appeared to be HLA-restricted in a later analysis, and the HLA associations seemed to be driven largely by CMV exposure. Because HLA typing was unavailable for some donors at each locus, only the typed subset was used in association tests. Some IMGT-functional V segments, including TRBV6-2 and TRBV6-3, could not be distinguished by the 87-base-pair reads and were therefore excluded. A group of highly shared sequence variants was considered likely to be a technical artifact of the sequencing pipeline.

This clone was observed a few times. The antigen it binds to is not known. Base qualities are not provided; no much larger clone lies one nucleotide away. Library generation was performed with the immunoSEQ multiplex PCR assay. For the multiplex PCR, a mixture combining 60 forward primers for TCR Vbeta segments and 13 reverse primers for TCR Jbeta segments was used. A multiplex PCR assay on genomic DNA amplified the CDR3 region of rearranged TCR beta genes. On the Illumina HiSeq System, the amplified TCR beta libraries were sequenced as 87-base-pair reads. Per the authors' processing: A later analysis counted 75 million to 100 million unique TCR beta chains across the approximately 700 repertoires, and 9.5 million to 11 million of these chains were shared by at least two donors. To remove PCR and sequencing errors, raw reads were error-corrected and collapsed into unique sequences using a nearest-neighbor algorithm that merged closely related sequences. CDR3 sequences were aligned to IMGT reference sequences to assign V, D and J gene segments. Each retained sequence needed at least a six-nucleotide match to both a V gene segment and a J gene segment. Rearrangements were classified as productive when the CDR3 lacked stop codons and remained in frame with V and J, and all other rearrangements were classified as non-productive. CDR3 was defined according to IMGT convention as the region running from the second conserved V-encoded cysteine to the conserved J-encoded phenylalanine. Sequences without an unambiguous match to a single V gene segment were excluded from the earlier analysis of about 640 of the donors. An earlier analysis of over 450 of the donors classified V segments as functional when productive rearrangements were above 56.7% and as segregating when the standard deviation between donors was above 5%. To diagnose cytomegalovirus status from the catalog of TCR beta chain sequences, a statistical classification framework was built. In a later analysis, TCR nucleotide sequences were compared against IMGT/GENE-DB human TR gene sequences so that V and J genes could be assigned. The TCRdist pipeline was used in a later analysis to assign CDR3 sequences and most-parsimonious VDJ recombination scenarios. A later analysis defined each TCR beta chain by its CDR3 amino acid sequence plus V-gene family, and excluded reads lacking a unique V-gene family. To address suspected cross-contamination and a sequencing artifact, a later analysis removed roughly 580 highly shared, low-generation-probability nucleotide sequences. A later analysis calculated a clonal expansion index for each public chain from normalized within-repertoire ranks of inferred template counts. In a later analysis, generation probabilities were computed using a VDJ recombination model fitted to out-of-frame rearrangements, and the results were checked against IGoR. A later analysis scored TCR-TCR, TCR-HLA and TCR-CMV co-occurrence with hypergeometric tests, applying a repertoire-size bias correction to TCR pairs. In a later analysis, false discovery rates were estimated by permuting HLA or CMV assignments 20 times. In a later analysis, co-occurring TCRs were grouped using DBSCAN, and TCRdist sequence similarity was added for clustering within HLA-allele-positive subsets. Repertoires with fewer than 30,000 or more than 120,000 public chains were left out of co-occurrence clustering, as were about five repertoires with anomalous nucleotide sharing. TCRdb took this table from immuneACCESS and kept in-frame rearrangements with V and J called. Such tables lack part of the clones; where checked against another copy, unresolved V genes explain under half of the gap, and the rest is unexplained. D and trimming come from the DNA, and the V and J calls and clone size come from that table. For this sample there are 150,000 to 200,000 clones; 76% appear just once. The ten largest clones add up to 3% to 3.5% of the sample.

The rearrangement combines TRBV30 with TRBJ1-6; the D gene is possibly TRBD1, with 6 bases matching. Sequenced input: PBMCs. The source of this sequence is a male donor in good health and CMV-seronegative. DNA sequence: TGTGCCTGGAGTGTAAAGGGGGAGTCACCCCTCCACTTT. Its translation reads: CAWSVKGESPLHF.